This TCR beta chain was sequenced during a study of T-cell reconstitution after alpha-beta-depleted transplantation in children. General study findings and limits: Reportedly, only several hundred clones from non-depleted graft cells drove alpha-beta T-cell counts at about two months.

Unique molecular identifiers were used in preparing the TCRbeta library. TCRdb processed the PCR reads anew with MiXCR; each CDR3 protein has one entry. There are about 600,000 distinct CDR3 sequences in the sample; 10% to 15% occur only once, and approximately 2.1% lies in the top ten. Germline loops: CDR1 SGHTA, CDR2 FQGTGA. The CDR3 is 14 amino acids. V lost 4 bases and J lost 7, with 11 bases in between. This clonotype was observed many times. Its cognate antigen is unknown. The clonotype was recovered from a male patient younger than 18 who had a stem cell transplant for acute myeloid leukemia, so the T cells may come from the graft donor. The source material was PBMCs, mostly from graft donor cells, sampled 360 days after TCRalphabeta/CD19-depleted stem cell transplant. The chain is built from TRBV7-3 and TRBJ1-6, with D uncertain. In DNA, the CDR3 is TGTGCCAGCAGCTCGGGAGCGGAGAATTCACCCCTCCACTTT. The encoded protein is CASSSGAENSPLHF.